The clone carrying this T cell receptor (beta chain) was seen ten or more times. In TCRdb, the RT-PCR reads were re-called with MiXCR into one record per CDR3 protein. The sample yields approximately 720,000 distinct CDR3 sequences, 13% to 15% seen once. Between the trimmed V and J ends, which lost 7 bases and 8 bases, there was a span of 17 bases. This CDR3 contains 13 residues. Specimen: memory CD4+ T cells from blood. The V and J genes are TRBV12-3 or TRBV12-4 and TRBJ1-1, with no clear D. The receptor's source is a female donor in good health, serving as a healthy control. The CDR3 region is CASIQAGRAEAFF. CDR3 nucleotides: TGTGCCAGCATCCAAGCGGGGAGGGCGGAAGCTTTCTTT.